Following are 3 T cell receptor beta chains from one sample sequenced in a study of blood T cell repertoires in COVID-19. Sequencing used immunoSEQ multiplex PCR; TCRdb keeps in-frame clones, though not all of them. The table includes around 28,000 clones, around 90% detected once. Sequencing used peripheral blood. The receptors here all came from a human donor in a cohort sampled during active COVID-19.

This clone has only one observation. This chain uses TRBV9 with TRBJ1-1, with D maybe TRBD1 (5 bases). The CDR3 covers 15 residues. V was clipped by 0 bases and J by 1 base, with 10 bases between them. Germline loops: CDR1 SGDLS, CDR2 YYNGEE. CDR3 loop: CASSVAGSENTEAFF. CDR3 nucleotides: TGTGCCAGCAGCGTAGCAGGGTCGGAGAACACTGAAGCTTTCTTT.

The table lists this clone with a count of one. The chain employs TRBV27 and TRBJ1-6, with 8 bases matching TRBD1. The ends lost 3 bases at V and 8 bases at J; junction bases unmatched: 3. Germline V gene data show CDR1 as MNHEY and CDR2 as SMNVEV (reference sequence). CDR3 length equals 14 residues. The CDR3 bases are TGTGCCAGCAGTTTCAGGGGGCCGGATTCACCCCTCCACTTT. Residues: CASSFRGPDSPLHF.

V is TRBV5-4 and J is TRBJ2-7; 8 bases fit TRBD1. The junction had 6 bases not matched to a gene; V was cut back by 5 bases and J by 2 bases. Looked up from germline, CDR1 is SGHNT and CDR2 is YYREEE (reference sequence). This CDR3 has 14 residues. CDR3 region: CASSHRDRPYEQYF. The CDR3 DNA reads as TGTGCCAGCAGTCACCGGGACAGGCCCTACGAGCAGTACTTC. Using reference TRBV5-4 and TRBJ2-7 for the parts outside the CDR3, the full variable domain is ETGVTQSPTHLIKTRGQQVTLRCSSQSGHNTVSWYQQALGQGPQFIFQYYREEENGRGNFPPRFSGLQFPNYSSELNVNALELDDSALYLCASSHRDRPYEQYFGPGTRLTVT.